The present TCR beta chain was sequenced within a study of shared clonotypes between healthy human individuals. Clones were read by immunoSEQ multiplex PCR, and TCRdb kept only the in-frame ones, dropping some. The data show 2 million to 2.5 million clones, with under 95% seen just once and about 0.36% held by the top ten. Study-wide findings and caveats: The study found lower generation probabilities in non-shared clonotypes than in those shared by all four donors.

A remark on this clone: No antigen is known for it.

Sample: naive CD4+ T cells from PBMCs. This sample's subset: CD45RA+ positively selected. This sequence originates from a man younger than 35 in good health. Some clones in this sample may be carry-over from other donors' samples.

For the CDR3, the DNA is TGCGCCAGCAGCTTGGAAGTCGGAAATTCACCCCTCCACTTT. Translating it yields CASSLEVGNSPLHF. The chain uses TRBV5-1 and TRBJ1-6; no definite D call. Trimming stripped 0 bases from V and 7 bases from J, with 8 bases between. CDR1 is SGHRS, CDR2 YFSETQ, per germline. The CDR3 has 14 amino acids. The full variable domain, rest sourced from reference TRBV5-1 and TRBJ1-6, is KAGVTQTPRYLIKTRGQQVTLSCSPISGHRSVSWYQQTPGQGLQFLFEYFSETQRNKGNFPGRFSGRQFSNSRSEMNVSTLELGDSALYLCASSLEVGNSPLHFGNGTRLTVT.